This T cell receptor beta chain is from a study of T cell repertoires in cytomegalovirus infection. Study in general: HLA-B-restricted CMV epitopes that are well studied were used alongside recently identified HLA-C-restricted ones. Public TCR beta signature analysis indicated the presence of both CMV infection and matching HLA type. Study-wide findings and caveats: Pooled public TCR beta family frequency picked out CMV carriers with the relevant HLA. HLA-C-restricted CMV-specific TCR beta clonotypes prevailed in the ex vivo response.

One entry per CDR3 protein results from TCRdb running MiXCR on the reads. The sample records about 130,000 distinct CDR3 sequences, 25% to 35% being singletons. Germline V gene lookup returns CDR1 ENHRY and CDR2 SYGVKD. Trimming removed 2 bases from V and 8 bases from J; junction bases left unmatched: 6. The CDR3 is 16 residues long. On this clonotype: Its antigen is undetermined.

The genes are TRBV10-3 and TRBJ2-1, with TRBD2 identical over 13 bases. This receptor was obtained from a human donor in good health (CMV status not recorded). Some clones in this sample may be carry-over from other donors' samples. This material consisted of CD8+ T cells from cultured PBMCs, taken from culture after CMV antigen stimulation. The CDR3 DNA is TGTGCCATCAGTGAGAGGACTAGCGGGGGCCTCGATGAGCAGTTCTTC. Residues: CAISERTSGGLDEQFF.